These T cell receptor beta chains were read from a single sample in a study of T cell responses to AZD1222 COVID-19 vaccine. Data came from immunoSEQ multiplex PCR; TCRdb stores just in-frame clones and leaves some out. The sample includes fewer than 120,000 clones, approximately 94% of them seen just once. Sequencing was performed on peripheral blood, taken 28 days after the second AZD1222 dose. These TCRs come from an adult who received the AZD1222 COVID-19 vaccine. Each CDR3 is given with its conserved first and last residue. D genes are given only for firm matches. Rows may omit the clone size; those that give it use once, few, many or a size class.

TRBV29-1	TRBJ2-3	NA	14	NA	CSAPRGARADTQYF	TGCAGCGCGCCCAGGGGGGCCAGGGCAGATACGCAGTATTTT
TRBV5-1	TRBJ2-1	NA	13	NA	CASSLFSYNEQFF	TGCGCCAGCAGCTTGTTCTCCTACAATGAGCAGTTCTTC
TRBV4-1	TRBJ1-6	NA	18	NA	CASSLLRDGRGSNSPLHF	TGCGCCAGCAGCCTCCTAAGGGACGGCAGGGGATCTAATTCACCCCTCCACTTT
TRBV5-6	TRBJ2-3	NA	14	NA	CASSLGGVGDTQYF	TGTGCCAGCAGCTTGGGGGGCGTGGGAGATACGCAGTATTTT
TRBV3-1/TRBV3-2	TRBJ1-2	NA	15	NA	CASSQDRPQMLGYTF	TGTGCCAGCAGCCAAGATCGGCCGCAAATGTTGGGCTACACCTTC
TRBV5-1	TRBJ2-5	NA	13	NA	CASRAGTGETQYF	TGCGCCAGCAGGGCTGGGACGGGGGAGACCCAGTACTTC
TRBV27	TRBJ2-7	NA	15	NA	CASSLSTAEHYEQYF	TGTGCCAGCAGTTTATCGACGGCAGAACACTACGAGCAGTACTTC
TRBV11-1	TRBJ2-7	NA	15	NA	CASSQVGAGAYEQYF	TGTGCCAGCAGCCAAGTAGGGGCAGGAGCCTACGAGCAGTACTTC
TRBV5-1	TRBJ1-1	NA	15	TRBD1	CASARDRGMNTEAFF	TGCGCCAGCGCCCGGGACAGAGGGATGAACACTGAAGCTTTCTTT
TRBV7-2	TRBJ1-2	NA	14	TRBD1	CASSLAHRTGGYTF	TGTGCCAGCAGCTTAGCACACAGGACAGGAGGCTACACCTTC
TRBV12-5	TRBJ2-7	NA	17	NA	CASGAPPGLGASYEQYF	TGTGCTAGTGGTGCCCCCCCAGGTTTGGGGGCTTCTTACGAGCAGTACTTC
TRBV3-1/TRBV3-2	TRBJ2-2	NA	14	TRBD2	CASSQTGRVGELFF	TGTGCCAGCAGCCAAACGGGGAGGGTCGGGGAGCTGTTTTTT
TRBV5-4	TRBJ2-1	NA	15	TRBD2	CASSLTSGSFDEQFF	TGTGCCAGCAGCTTGACTAGCGGGAGCTTTGATGAGCAGTTCTTC
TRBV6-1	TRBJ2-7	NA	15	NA	CASSEIRSHSIEQYF	TGTGCCAGCAGTGAAATACGAAGCCACTCGATTGAGCAGTACTTC
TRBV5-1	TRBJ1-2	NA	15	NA	CASSLGGGKNYGYTF	TGCGCCAGCAGCTTGGGTGGTGGGAAAAACTATGGCTACACCTTC
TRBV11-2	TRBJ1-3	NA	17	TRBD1	CASGPPDRGISGNTIYF	TGTGCCAGCGGCCCCCCGGACAGGGGGATCTCTGGAAACACCATATATTTT
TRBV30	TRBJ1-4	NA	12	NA	CAWSPDRGKLFF	TGTGCCTGGAGCCCGGACCGCGGAAAACTGTTTTTT
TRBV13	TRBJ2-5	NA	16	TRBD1	CASSSLTGVEVETQYF	TGTGCCAGCAGCTCCCTGACAGGGGTGGAGGTAGAGACCCAGTACTTC
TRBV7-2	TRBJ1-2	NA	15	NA	CASSYRGDGGYGYTF	TGTGCCAGCAGCTACCGAGGGGACGGGGGTTATGGCTACACCTTC
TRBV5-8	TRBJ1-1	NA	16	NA	CASSLGGGRMNTEAFF	TGTGCCAGCAGCCTCGGGGGAGGGCGGATGAACACTGAAGCTTTCTTT
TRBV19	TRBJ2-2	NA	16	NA	CASNPEVATNTGELFF	TGTGCCAGTAACCCAGAAGTGGCAACGAACACCGGGGAGCTGTTTTTT
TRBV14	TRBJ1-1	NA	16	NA	CASSQVNGFMNTEAFF	TGTGCCAGCAGCCAAGTTAACGGGTTCATGAACACTGAAGCTTTCTTT
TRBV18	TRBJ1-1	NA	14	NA	CASSPVGGGDQAFF	TGTGCCAGCTCACCAGTTGGGGGTGGAGACCAAGCTTTCTTT
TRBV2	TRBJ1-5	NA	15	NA	CASSAERGSNQPQHF	TGTGCCAGCAGCGCTGAGAGGGGAAGCAATCAGCCCCAGCATTTT
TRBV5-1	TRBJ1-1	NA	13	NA	CASSLMAGTEAFF	TGCGCCAGCAGCCTAATGGCAGGCACTGAAGCTTTCTTT
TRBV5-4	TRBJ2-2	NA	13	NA	CASSLDGTGELFF	TGTGCCAGCAGCTTGGACGGGACCGGGGAGCTGTTTTTT
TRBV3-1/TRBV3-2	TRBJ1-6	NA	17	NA	CASSQDRGSRDNSPLHF	TGTGCCAGCAGCCAAGATAGGGGGTCCAGAGATAATTCACCCCTCCACTTT
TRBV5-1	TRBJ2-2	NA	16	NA	CASSFQGTVNTGELFF	TGCGCCAGCAGCTTTCAAGGGACTGTGAACACCGGGGAGCTGTTTTTT
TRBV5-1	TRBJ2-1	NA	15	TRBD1	CASSLGTGVVNEQFF	TGCGCCAGCAGCTTAGGGACAGGGGTCGTCAATGAGCAGTTCTTC
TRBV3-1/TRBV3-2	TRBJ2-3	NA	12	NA	CASSQDNWIQYF	TGTGCCAGCAGCCAAGATAACTGGATACAGTATTTT
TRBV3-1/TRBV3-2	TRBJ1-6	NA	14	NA	CASSSGIYNSPLHF	TGTGCCAGCAGCTCCGGGATTTATAATTCACCCCTCCACTTT
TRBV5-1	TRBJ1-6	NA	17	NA	CASSLSLTSKDNSPLHF	TGCGCCAGCAGCTTGTCCCTGACATCTAAGGATAATTCACCCCTCCACTTT
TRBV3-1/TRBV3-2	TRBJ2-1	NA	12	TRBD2	CASSQLAGEQFF	TGTGCCAGCAGCCAATTAGCGGGAGAGCAGTTCTTC
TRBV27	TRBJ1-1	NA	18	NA	CASTLPSPRGERDTEAFF	TGTGCCAGCACCTTGCCGTCCCCCCGTGGGGAAAGGGACACTGAAGCTTTCTTT
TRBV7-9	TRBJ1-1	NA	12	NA	CASRGPRPEAFF	TGTGCCAGCAGAGGACCGAGGCCTGAAGCTTTCTTT
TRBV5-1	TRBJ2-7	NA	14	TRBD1	CASSPGQAYYEQYF	TGCGCCAGCAGCCCGGGACAGGCGTACTACGAGCAGTACTTC
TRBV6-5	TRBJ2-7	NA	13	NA	CASIRGQSYEQYF	TGTGCCAGCATAAGAGGACAGTCCTACGAGCAGTACTTC
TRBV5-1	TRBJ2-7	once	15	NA	CASSSTNPGSYEQYF	TGCGCCAGCAGCTCCACTAACCCGGGCTCCTACGAGCAGTACTTC
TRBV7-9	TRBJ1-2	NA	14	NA	CASSSSGTLYGYTF	TGTGCCAGCAGCTCCTCCGGGACACTCTATGGCTACACCTTC
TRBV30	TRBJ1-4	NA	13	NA	CAWSGASNEKLFF	TGTGCCTGGAGTGGGGCCTCTAATGAAAAACTGTTTTTT
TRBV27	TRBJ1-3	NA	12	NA	CASMGAGNTIYF	TGTGCCAGCATGGGGGCTGGAAACACCATATATTTT
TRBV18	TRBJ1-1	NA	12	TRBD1	CASSPRTGRAFF	TGTGCCAGCTCCCCTAGGACAGGGCGCGCTTTCTTT
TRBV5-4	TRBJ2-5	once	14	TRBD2	CASSHPSGQETQYF	TGTGCCAGCAGCCACCCTAGCGGCCAAGAGACCCAGTACTTC
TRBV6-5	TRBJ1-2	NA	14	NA	CASSYSIRDGGYTF	TGTGCCAGCAGTTACTCGATCCGGGACGGGGGCTACACCTTC
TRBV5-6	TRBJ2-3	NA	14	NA	CASSPGFQTDTQYF	TGTGCCAGCAGCCCGGGGTTCCAAACAGATACGCAGTATTTT
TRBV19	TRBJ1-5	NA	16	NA	CASSIVLRQWRQPQHF	TGTGCCAGTAGTATTGTACTGAGACAATGGCGTCAGCCCCAGCATTTT
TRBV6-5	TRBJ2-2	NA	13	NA	CASVTSNTGELFF	TGTGCCAGCGTAACTTCGAACACCGGGGAGCTGTTTTTT